This T cell receptor (beta chain) emerged from a study of T cell responses to AZD1222 COVID-19 vaccine. Findings and caveats of the study: Among those given AZD1222, only five or six were seropositive at baseline. Reportedly, nearly half the spike-specific TCRs target unmutated variant regions. Scientists sampled the repertoires only once the peak T cell response had passed. An increase in Spike-specific TCR breadth and depth was observed after two AZD1222 doses.

Of note for this clone: The antigen is undetermined.

Profiling relied on immunoSEQ multiplex PCR, and the TCRdb table lists in-frame clones only, not all of them. The repertoire has under 150,000 clones, over 75% of them found once; the top ten carry roughly 7.8%. Germline V lookup: CDR1 SGHRS, CDR2 YFSETQ. V was clipped by 2 bases and J by 5 bases, with 7 bases between them. CDR3 length equals 12 residues. The genes are TRBV5-1 and TRBJ2-5, with D unresolved. The sequence derives from an adult in good health. Specimen: peripheral blood, collected on day 0 of AZD1222 vaccination. Written as DNA, the CDR3 is TGCGCCAGCAGCTTTCCTGAGGAGACCCAGTACTTC. This encodes CASSFPEETQYF.